The clone carrying this TCR beta chain showed up just once. Antigen: not known. This sample was included in a study of cytomegalovirus exposure and HLA in healthy donors. Study-level points and caveats: Researchers reportedly found TCR beta sequences accurately predicted most subjects' HLA-A and HLA-B alleles. Follow-up analysis later connected one missense variant in DCLRE1C with trimming of TCR beta V- and J-genes.

Primers: 60 Vbeta forward and 13 Jbeta reverse. Data came from immunoSEQ multiplex PCR; TCRdb stores just in-frame clones and leaves some out. The sample holds approximately 150,000 clones, roughly 80% seen once. The CDR3 contains 14 residues. Germline CDR1 and CDR2: GTSNPN and SVGIG (reference sequence). Trimming shortened V by 0 bases and J by 4 bases, and 9 bases separated the two germline ends. The V and J genes are TRBV30 and TRBJ1-4; D is perhaps TRBD1 (5 bases). The clonotype comes from a woman in her 30s in good health and CMV-seropositive. Sequencing was performed on PBMCs. The CDR3 here is CAWSVRTFNEKLFF. CDR3 DNA sequence: TGTGCCTGGAGTGTACGGACATTTAATGAAAAACTGTTTTTT.